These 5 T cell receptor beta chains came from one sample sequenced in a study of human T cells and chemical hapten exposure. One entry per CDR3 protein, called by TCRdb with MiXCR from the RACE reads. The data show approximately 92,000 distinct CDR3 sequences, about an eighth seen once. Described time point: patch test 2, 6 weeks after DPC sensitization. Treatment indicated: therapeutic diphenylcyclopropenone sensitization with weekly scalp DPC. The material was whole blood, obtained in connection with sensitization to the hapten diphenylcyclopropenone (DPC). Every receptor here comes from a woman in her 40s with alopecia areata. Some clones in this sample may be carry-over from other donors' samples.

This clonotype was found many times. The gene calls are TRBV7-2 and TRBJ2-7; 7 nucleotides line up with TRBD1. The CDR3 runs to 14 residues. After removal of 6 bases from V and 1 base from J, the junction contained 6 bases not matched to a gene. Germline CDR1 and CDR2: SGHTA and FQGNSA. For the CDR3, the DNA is TGTGCCAGCAGTCCAGGGGGAAGGTCCTACGAGCAGTACTTC. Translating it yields CASSPGGRSYEQYF.

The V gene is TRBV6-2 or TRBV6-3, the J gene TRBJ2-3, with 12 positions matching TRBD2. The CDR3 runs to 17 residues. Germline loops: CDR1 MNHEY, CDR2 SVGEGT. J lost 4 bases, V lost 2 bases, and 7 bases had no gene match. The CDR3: CASSYVTSGRSADTQYF. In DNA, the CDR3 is TGTGCCAGCAGTTACGTGACTAGCGGGAGAAGCGCAGATACGCAGTATTTT.

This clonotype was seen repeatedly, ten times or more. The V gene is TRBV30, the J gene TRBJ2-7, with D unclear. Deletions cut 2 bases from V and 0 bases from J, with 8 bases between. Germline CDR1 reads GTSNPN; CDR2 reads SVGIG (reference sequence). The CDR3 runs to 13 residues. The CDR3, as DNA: TGTGCCTGGAGTCAAGGCAGCTCCTACGAGCAGTACTTC. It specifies CAWSQGSSYEQYF.

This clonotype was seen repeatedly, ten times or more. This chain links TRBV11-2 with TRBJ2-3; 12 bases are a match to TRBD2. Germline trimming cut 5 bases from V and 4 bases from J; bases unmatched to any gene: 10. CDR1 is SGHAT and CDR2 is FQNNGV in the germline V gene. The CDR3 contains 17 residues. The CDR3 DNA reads TGTGCCAGCAGCCCCCGGACTAGCGGGATTCGAGCAGATACGCAGTATTTT. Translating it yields CASSPRTSGIRADTQYF.

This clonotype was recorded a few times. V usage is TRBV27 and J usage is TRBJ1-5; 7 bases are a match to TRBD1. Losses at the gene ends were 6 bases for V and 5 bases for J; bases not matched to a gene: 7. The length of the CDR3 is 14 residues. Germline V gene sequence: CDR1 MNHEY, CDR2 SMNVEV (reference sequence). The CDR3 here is CASRSNRGYQPQHF. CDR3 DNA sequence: TGTGCCAGCAGGTCAAACAGGGGATATCAGCCCCAGCATTTT.